The rows below give T cell receptor beta chains drawn from one sample of a study of T cell responses to AZD1222 COVID-19 vaccine. Sequenced by immunoSEQ multiplex PCR; TCRdb stores in-frame clones only, minus some. The table has under 150,000 clones, approximately 90% seen once; the top ten hold around 2.8%. The sample was peripheral blood, taken on day 0 of AZD1222 vaccination. The receptors derive from an adult in good health. CDR3s include the opening cysteine and the closing phenylalanine or tryptophan. The order of the fields is V gene, J gene, D gene, clone size, CDR3 DNA, CDR3 protein. The D gene is left open where the match is weak. Clone sizes are given selectively: once, few, many, or a class where the clone is expanded.

v_gene: TRBV7-2
j_gene: TRBJ1-2
d_gene: .
abundance: .
CDR3nt: TGTGCCAGCAGCCCCCCTTTTAACTATGGCTACACCTTC
CDR3aa: CASSPPFNYGYTF

v_gene: TRBV4-3
j_gene: TRBJ2-7
d_gene: .
abundance: .
CDR3nt: TGCGCCAGCAGCCAATGGACGGGGTTGGGGGAGCAGTACTTC
CDR3aa: CASSQWTGLGEQYF

v_gene: TRBV28
j_gene: TRBJ2-7
d_gene: .
abundance: .
CDR3nt: TGTGCCAGCAGTTCACTCGGACAACCTCTCGGGGAGCAGTACTTC
CDR3aa: CASSSLGQPLGEQYF

v_gene: TRBV4-1
j_gene: TRBJ1-3
d_gene: .
abundance: .
CDR3nt: TGCGCCAGCAGCCAAGGACCCCCGCTGGATGGAAACACCATATATTTT
CDR3aa: CASSQGPPLDGNTIYF

v_gene: TRBV30
j_gene: TRBJ2-3
d_gene: .
abundance: once
CDR3nt: TGTGCCTGGAGTGTACCACCCACAGATACGCAGTATTTT
CDR3aa: CAWSVPPTDTQYF

v_gene: TRBV14
j_gene: TRBJ2-1
d_gene: .
abundance: .
CDR3nt: TGTGCCAGCAGCCAAGGTAGGGCTTCCTACAATGAGCAGTTCTTC
CDR3aa: CASSQGRASYNEQFF

v_gene: TRBV28
j_gene: TRBJ2-2
d_gene: .
abundance: .
CDR3nt: TGTGCCAGCACATCCGGGGGTACCGGGGAGCTGTTTTTT
CDR3aa: CASTSGGTGELFF

v_gene: TRBV6-5
j_gene: TRBJ2-1
d_gene: .
abundance: .
CDR3nt: TGTGCCAGCAGTTTGGGGGGGGGCTGGAATGAGCAGTTCTTC
CDR3aa: CASSLGGGWNEQFF

v_gene: TRBV27
j_gene: TRBJ1-5
d_gene: TRBD1
abundance: .
CDR3nt: TGTGCCAGCAGTTTATTTGGGACAGGGAGCAATCAGCCCCAGCATTTT
CDR3aa: CASSLFGTGSNQPQHF

v_gene: TRBV6-1
j_gene: TRBJ1-3
d_gene: TRBD1
abundance: few
CDR3nt: TGTGCCAGCAGTGATTGGGGGACAGGCTCTGGAAACACCATATATTTT
CDR3aa: CASSDWGTGSGNTIYF

v_gene: TRBV5-1
j_gene: TRBJ2-7
d_gene: .
abundance: .
CDR3nt: TGCGCCAGCAGCGGTTCAGGGGTGGAAGAGCAGTACTTC
CDR3aa: CASSGSGVEEQYF

v_gene: TRBV6-2/TRBV6-3
j_gene: TRBJ1-1
d_gene: .
abundance: .
CDR3nt: TGTGCCAGCAGTTACTTACCCAGGGTGGCTAAAGCTTTCTTT
CDR3aa: CASSYLPRVAKAFF

v_gene: TRBV28
j_gene: TRBJ2-2
d_gene: .
abundance: once
CDR3nt: TGTGCCAGCGGCTCCAAAGAGCTGTTTTTT
CDR3aa: CASGSKELFF

v_gene: TRBV6-5
j_gene: TRBJ2-1
d_gene: TRBD2
abundance: few
CDR3nt: TGTGCCAGCAGCGACGGCGGGGGCTCCTACAATGAGCAGTTCTTC
CDR3aa: CASSDGGGSYNEQFF

v_gene: TRBV16
j_gene: TRBJ1-5
d_gene: .
abundance: .
CDR3nt: TGTGCCAGCAGCCAATCGTGGGGGGCTGCTCAGCCCCAGCATTTT
CDR3aa: CASSQSWGAAQPQHF

v_gene: TRBV11-1
j_gene: TRBJ2-7
d_gene: .
abundance: .
CDR3nt: TGTGCCAGCAGCTCATCGGGGGCGGGGAGCTCCTACGAGCAGTACTTC
CDR3aa: CASSSSGAGSSYEQYF

v_gene: TRBV5-8
j_gene: TRBJ2-5
d_gene: .
abundance: once
CDR3nt: TGTGCCAGCAGCTTTGGTGTTGAGACCCAGTACTTC
CDR3aa: CASSFGVETQYF

v_gene: TRBV12-5
j_gene: TRBJ2-7
d_gene: .
abundance: once
CDR3nt: TGTGCTACCCCCGGGGGACGGGACTCCTACGAGCAGTACTTC
CDR3aa: CATPGGRDSYEQYF

v_gene: TRBV6-5
j_gene: TRBJ1-6
d_gene: TRBD1
abundance: .
CDR3nt: TGTGCCAGCAAGGGGACAGGGAATTCACCCCTCCACTTT
CDR3aa: CASKGTGNSPLHF

v_gene: TRBV4-3
j_gene: TRBJ1-3
d_gene: .
abundance: .
CDR3nt: TGCGCCAGCAGCCAAGATATGACAGGCTCTGGAAACACCATATATTTT
CDR3aa: CASSQDMTGSGNTIYF

v_gene: TRBV15
j_gene: TRBJ2-1
d_gene: .
abundance: .
CDR3nt: TGTGCCACCAGCTCCCGAAGTCAGGGGAGTAATGAGCAGTTCTTC
CDR3aa: CATSSRSQGSNEQFF

v_gene: TRBV5-5
j_gene: TRBJ1-1
d_gene: .
abundance: .
CDR3nt: TGTGCCAGCAGCTTGAGGTGGAACACTGAAGCTTTCTTT
CDR3aa: CASSLRWNTEAFF

v_gene: TRBV11-3
j_gene: TRBJ2-5
d_gene: .
abundance: once
CDR3nt: TGTGCCAGCAGCTTAGATGGCAGGGACACAGAGACCCAGTACTTC
CDR3aa: CASSLDGRDTETQYF

v_gene: TRBV29-1
j_gene: TRBJ2-7
d_gene: .
abundance: .
CDR3nt: TGCAGCGTCTCCCCCCCAGCAGGTGTCCACGAGCAGTACTTC
CDR3aa: CSVSPPAGVHEQYF

v_gene: TRBV27
j_gene: TRBJ2-7
d_gene: .
abundance: .
CDR3nt: TGTGCCAGCAGGTGGGGTGGGGAGCAGTACTTC
CDR3aa: CASRWGGEQYF

v_gene: TRBV10-3
j_gene: TRBJ2-7
d_gene: .
abundance: .
CDR3nt: TGTGCCATCAGTGAGTGGCAGTCCTCCGAGCAGTACTTC
CDR3aa: CAISEWQSSEQYF

v_gene: TRBV6-5
j_gene: TRBJ2-7
d_gene: .
abundance: .
CDR3nt: TGTGCCAGCAGTTACGGTAGTAGATACGAGCAGTACTTC
CDR3aa: CASSYGSRYEQYF

v_gene: TRBV19
j_gene: TRBJ1-2
d_gene: .
abundance: .
CDR3nt: TGTGCCAGTAGCCACCCTGGCAGGGGAGACTATGGCTACACCTTC
CDR3aa: CASSHPGRGDYGYTF

v_gene: TRBV9
j_gene: TRBJ2-7
d_gene: TRBD1
abundance: .
CDR3nt: TGTGCCAGCAGCGCATCCGGGACAGGGGGTTTCTACGAGCAGTACTTC
CDR3aa: CASSASGTGGFYEQYF

v_gene: TRBV7-9
j_gene: TRBJ1-1
d_gene: .
abundance: .
CDR3nt: TGTGCCAGCACTCCAGTAAGGGCGAACACTGAAGCTTTCTTT
CDR3aa: CASTPVRANTEAFF

v_gene: TRBV7-7
j_gene: TRBJ1-2
d_gene: .
abundance: .
CDR3nt: TGTGCCAGCAGCCACCCATCCAACAGCCACTATGGCTACACCTTC
CDR3aa: CASSHPSNSHYGYTF

v_gene: TRBV6-6
j_gene: TRBJ1-1
d_gene: TRBD1
abundance: once
CDR3nt: TGTGCCAGCAGTTACGGACAGGGAACTGAAGCTTTCTTT
CDR3aa: CASSYGQGTEAFF